This T cell receptor beta chain was captured in a study of blood T cell repertoires in COVID-19. For the study at large: From T cells, B-cell-depleted T cells, or PBMCs came the material, which was cDNA or gDNA.

Germline lookup yields CDR1 MNHEY and CDR2 SVGAGI. There are 11 residues in the CDR3. V lost 4 bases to trimming and J lost 7 bases, with 7 bases between them. Some clones are missing from TCRdb's copy, which holds only in-frame ones; the method was immunoSEQ multiplex PCR. The sample yields tens of thousands of clones, around nine tenths seen once. The specimen was peripheral blood. The receptor was derived from a man aged 35-49 years with acute or convalescent COVID-19. This chain connects TRBV6-5 to TRBJ1-1; no reliable D call. The CDR3 coding sequence is TGTGCCAGCAGTTCACTGAGTGAAGCTTTCTTT. Translating gives CASSSLSEAFF.